The entry below describes one T cell receptor beta chain. The antigen is unknown. The record originates from a study of T-cell reconstitution after alpha-beta-depleted transplantation in children. Unique molecular identifiers tagged the TCRbeta library. Via MiXCR, TCRdb re-called the PCR reads, giving one row per CDR3 protein. The sample has hundreds of thousands of distinct CDR3 sequences, under 15% seen once. This CDR3 region has 20 residues. V lost 3 bases, J lost 0 bases, and 21 bases lay in between. Findings and limits, study-wide: In some patients, recipient T cells and intrathymic progenitors surviving conditioning explained high day-60 diversity. Several hundred expanded graft clones reportedly gave rise to the alpha-beta T cells present about two months after transplant. Newly made T cells mostly supplied T-cell counts and diversity one year after transplant.

V and J are TRBV12-3 or TRBV12-4 and TRBJ2-6; weak D call: TRBD2 (6 bases). Source: PBMCs, mostly from graft donor cells, taken 360 days after TCRalphabeta/CD19-depleted stem cell transplant. This TCR came from a male patient aged 10 to 17 who had a stem cell transplant for acute myeloid leukemia, so the T cells may come from the graft donor. CDR3 sequence reads: CASSFGAGPYSSSGANVLTF. CDR3 bases: TGTGCCAGCAGTTTTGGAGCGGGTCCCTATTCTAGCTCTGGGGCCAACGTCCTGACTTTC.